A single T cell receptor (beta chain) is shown here with its context. Antigen specificity is unknown. The CDR3 sequence is 13 residues long. The V gene end was trimmed by 5 bases and the J gene end by 3 bases; junction bases not matched to a gene: 1. Germline V gives CDR1 MDHEN, CDR2 SYDVKM. The sample is drawn from a study of cytomegalovirus exposure and HLA in healthy donors. Across the whole study: A prior study identified roughly 110 million unique TCR beta sequences from 200 million or so T cells.

Each donor was healthy, and each was a bone marrow donor. Overall study findings and caveats: The study listed approximately 160 cytomegalovirus-associated TCR beta chains. Productive status was seen about 90% or about 30% of the time for most TCR beta V segments in an earlier analysis.

Use of 60 Vbeta and 13 Jbeta primers characterized the PCR. Profiling relied on immunoSEQ multiplex PCR, and the TCRdb table lists in-frame clones only, not all of them. This table has over 120,000 clones, around 80% appearing once. The receptor's source is a female donor in good health and CMV-seronegative. J is TRBJ2-5 and V is TRBV28, with 9 bases lining up with TRBD1. Specimen: PBMCs. This chain's CDR3 is CASSRQGEETQYF. The CDR3 DNA follows: TGTGCCAGCAGTAGACAGGGGGAAGAGACCCAGTACTTC.